Presented here are 15 T cell receptor beta chains from one specimen sequenced in a study of cytomegalovirus exposure and HLA in healthy donors. PCR primers comprised 60 Vbeta and 13 Jbeta primers. Repertoires were generated with immunoSEQ multiplex PCR, while TCRdb's copy carries only in-frame clones and drops some. This table has around 300,000 clones, around two thirds appearing once. The source material was PBMCs. Receptor source: a female donor in good health and CMV-seronegative.

This clone ranks as medium-sized. The rearrangement joins TRBV4-2 to TRBJ2-2; a possible D gene is TRBD2 (6 bases). Trimming cost V 0 bases and J 0 bases, with 11 bases left between them. This CDR3 is built from 17 residues. CDR1 and CDR2 from the germline V gene are LGHNA and YNFKEQ. CDR3 in DNA: TGTGCCAGCAGCCAAGACTGGGACTCCGCGAACACCGGGGAGCTGTTTTTT. As protein: CASSQDWDSANTGELFF.

The V and J genes are TRBV4-2 and TRBJ2-1, with D maybe TRBD2 (5 bases). Germline CDR1 and CDR2: LGHNA and YNFKEQ. The CDR3 runs 16 residues. V was trimmed by 0 bases and J by 1 base, leaving 10 bases between them. This CDR3 is CASSQEVGASYNEQFF. The CDR3 DNA reads TGTGCCAGCAGCCAAGAGGTGGGAGCGTCCTACAATGAGCAGTTCTTC.

The chain employs TRBV12-5 and TRBJ1-4, with D uncertain. Germline CDR1 and CDR2: LGHNT and FRNRAP. V lost 7 bases and J 6 bases, leaving 12 bases between the germline ends. This CDR3 contains 13 residues. The CDR3: CASVEDSDEKLFF. The CDR3 coding sequence is TGTGCTAGTGTCGAGGATTCAGATGAAAAACTGTTTTTT.

V usage is TRBV2 and J usage is TRBJ2-1; perhaps TRBD1 as D (6 bases). The CDR3 consists of 14 residues. In germline, CDR1 is SNHLY, CDR2 FYNNEI. V lost 11 bases and J 5 bases, leaving 19 bases between the germline ends. The CDR3 sequence is CAGLIINRDNEQFF. CDR3 sequence (DNA): TGTGCCGGATTGATTATAAACAGGGACAATGAGCAGTTCTTC.

This clone was counted once. V and J are TRBV15 and TRBJ1-1; D call uncertain. Trimming pared 0 bases from V and 7 bases from J, leaving 9 bases between. The CDR3 consists of 13 residues. Germline values: CDR1 LNHNV, CDR2 YYDKDF (reference sequence). The CDR3 protein is CATSRDLVLEAFF. The CDR3 DNA reads TGTGCCACCAGCAGAGATTTAGTCCTTGAAGCTTTCTTT.

The chain recombines TRBV4-1 with TRBJ2-7; a possible D gene is TRBD2 (5 bases). The CDR3 totals 15 residues. CDR1 is MGHRA, CDR2 YSYEKL, per germline. Trimming removed 0 bases from V and 2 bases from J, with 11 bases in between. This CDR3 is CASSQDGLPTYEQYF. Written as DNA, the CDR3 is TGCGCCAGCAGCCAAGACGGACTTCCGACCTACGAGCAGTACTTC.

The rearrangement uses TRBV7-2 and TRBJ1-5; 11 bases are shared with TRBD1. In germline, CDR1 is SGHTA, CDR2 FQGNSA. The CDR3 length is 15 residues. J gave up 7 bases and V 1 base, and 3 bases lay outside the gene matches. In DNA, the CDR3 is TGTGCCAGCAGCTTAGGGACAGGGGGCCTGCAGCCCCAGCATTTT. Its translation is CASSLGTGGLQPQHF.

This clone showed up just once. The V gene is TRBV10-1, the J gene TRBJ2-5; 8 bases fit TRBD2. From germline, CDR1 is WNHNN and CDR2 SYGVQD (reference sequence). The CDR3 is 16 residues long. After removal of 3 bases from V and 4 bases from J, the junction contained 10 bases not matched to a gene. CDR3 loop: CASSELGAGERETQYF. CDR3 bases: TGCGCCAGCAGTGAATTGGGAGCGGGAGAAAGAGAGACCCAGTACTTC.

The chain employs TRBV10-1 and TRBJ2-3; D perhaps matches TRBD2 (5 bases). The CDR3 totals 17 residues. CDR1 and CDR2 from the germline V gene are WNHNN and SYGVQD (reference sequence). With 3 bases removed from V and 0 bases from J, the gap between germline ends came to 16 bases. CDR3 region: CASSDGIEGRSTDTQYF. The CDR3 nucleotides read TGCGCCAGCAGTGATGGGATCGAGGGCCGTAGCACAGATACGCAGTATTTT.

The CDR3 protein is CASRRDYYEQYF. Here the CDR3 DNA reads TGTGCCAGCAGGCGGGACTACTACGAGCAGTACTTC. The chain links TRBV27 to TRBJ2-7; 7 bases fit TRBD2. The V gene's germline CDR1 is MNHEY and CDR2 SMNVEV (reference sequence). CDR3 length: 12 amino acids. Losses at the gene ends were 6 bases for V and 3 bases for J; bases not matched to a gene: 2.

The rearrangement uses TRBV7-9 and TRBJ2-4; D remains ambiguous. The germline V gene encodes CDR1 SEHNR and CDR2 FQNEAQ (reference sequence). The CDR3 loop spans 12 amino acids. V lost 1 base, J lost 9 bases, and 7 bases lay in between. The CDR3 bases are TGTGCCAGCAGCTTAGAGCCCGCCATTCAGTACTTC. Its translation: CASSLEPAIQYF.

The chain is built from TRBV5-1 and TRBJ2-2; 16 nucleotides align to TRBD2. Trimming at V came to 1 base and at J to 6 bases, leaving 3 bases not matched to a gene. Germline CDR1 is SGHRS and CDR2 is YFSETQ. The CDR3 totals 17 residues. The CDR3 loop is CASSLMGLAGGAGELFF. CDR3 DNA sequence: TGCGCCAGCAGCTTGATGGGACTAGCGGGAGGGGCCGGGGAGCTGTTTTTT.

The V and J genes are TRBV18 and TRBJ1-2, with 9 bases that match TRBD1. V lost 3 bases to trimming and J lost 7 bases; unmatched junction nucleotides: 15. The CDR3 extends over 17 amino acids. Per the germline V gene, CDR1 is KGHSH and CDR2 is LQKENI. CDR3 nucleotide sequence: TGTGCCAGCTCACCGCAGAATACTGGACAGGGGAGTGCTGGCTACACCTTC. As protein: CASSPQNTGQGSAGYTF.

In the case of this clone: Other DNA variants within this sample encode the same CDR3. V and J are TRBV29-1 and TRBJ2-5; D possibly corresponds to TRBD2 (5 bases). This CDR3 spans 12 amino acids. V lost 3 bases, J lost 4 bases, and 9 bases lay in between. The germline gives CDR1 SQVTM, CDR2 ANQGSEA. CDR3 amino acids: CSVETGSETQYF. CDR3 bases: TGCAGCGTTGAGACGGGGTCAGAGACCCAGTACTTC.

This clone turned up a few times. The chain is built from TRBV18 and TRBJ2-7, with TRBD2 matching 10 bases. The J segment lost 6 bases and the V segment lost 2 bases, leaving 4 bases of the junction unmatched. Germline V lookup: CDR1 KGHSH, CDR2 LQKENI. This CDR3 is built from 14 residues. The CDR3 region has the DNA TGTGCCAGCTCACCATTAGCGGGAGGACGCGAGCAGTACTTC. Amino acids: CASSPLAGGREQYF.